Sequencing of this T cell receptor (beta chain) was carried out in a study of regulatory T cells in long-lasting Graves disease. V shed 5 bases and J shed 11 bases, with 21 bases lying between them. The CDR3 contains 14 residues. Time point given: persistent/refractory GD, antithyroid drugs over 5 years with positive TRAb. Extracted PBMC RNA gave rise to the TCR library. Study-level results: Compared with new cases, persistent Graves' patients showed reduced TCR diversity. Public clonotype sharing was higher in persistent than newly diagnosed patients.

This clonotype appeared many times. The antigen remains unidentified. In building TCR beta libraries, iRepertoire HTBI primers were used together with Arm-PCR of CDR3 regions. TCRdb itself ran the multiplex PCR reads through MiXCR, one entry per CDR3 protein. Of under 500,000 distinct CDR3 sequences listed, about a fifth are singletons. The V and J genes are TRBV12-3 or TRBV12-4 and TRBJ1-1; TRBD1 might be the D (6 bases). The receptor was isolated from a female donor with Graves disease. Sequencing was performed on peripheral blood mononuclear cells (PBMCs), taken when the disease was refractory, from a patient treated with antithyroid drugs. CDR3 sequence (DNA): TGTGCCAGCAGTGCCCGGAGGAGGGGGGCCAAGGCTTTCTTT. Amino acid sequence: CASSARRRGAKAFF.